A single TCR beta chain is shown here with its context. The CDR3 is 16 residues long. The V gene's germline CDR1 is SGHNT and CDR2 YYREEE (reference sequence). V lost 4 bases to trimming and J lost 1 base, with 14 bases between them. The data were taken from a study of OX40 agonist ivuxolimab in advanced cancers. About the research overall: Patients got intravenous ivuxolimab at 0.01 to 10 mg/kg every 2 weeks. It was permissible to have had prior anti-PD-1, anti-PD-L1 or anti-CTLA-4 therapy, and around 40% had some. Mean age approximately 66 years, range roughly 23 to 79; approximately 83% male.

This table comes from immunoSEQ multiplex PCR, and its TCRdb copy is limited to in-frame clones, with some not included. The table lists around 70,000 clones, roughly 80% of them singletons, with approximately 6.8% in the top ten. The receptor's source is an adult with an advanced solid tumor such as melanoma, head and neck, liver or kidney cancer. The V gene is TRBV5-4, the J gene TRBJ1-4, with D unclear. Sequences were derived from CD4+ or CD8+ T cells sorted from blood, sampled in a trial of the OX40 agonist ivuxolimab. In DNA form, the CDR3 reads TGTGCCAGCAGCCAAGATCTTGTGGGAACTAATGAAAAACTGTTTTTT. Its protein is CASSQDLVGTNEKLFF.